This T cell receptor beta chain was documented in a study of T cells in Graves' hyperthyroidism and ophthalmopathy. The overall study: The blood sample was taken at first diagnosis, before treatment began. Whole-study findings and limits: Blood samples included most of the expanded thyroid clonotypes exceeding 0.001. The model's output predicted ophthalmopathy at a median of roughly 6 months prior to onset.

The TCR beta CDR3 regions underwent amplification using RNA transcripts as the source. The TCR CDR3 first-round RT-PCR relied on the HTBI primer set. TCRdb analysed the multiplex PCR reads with MiXCR anew, one entry per CDR3 protein. This sample has 550,000 to 650,000 distinct CDR3 sequences; over 11% occur once, and the top ten carry about 5.8%. Germline CDR1 LNHDA, CDR2 SQIVND (reference sequence). V dropped 8 bases and J dropped 7; count of bases not matched to a gene: 7. The CDR3 runs 14 residues. Patients aged 18 to 65 had newly diagnosed hyperthyroidism that had lasted under 2 months. This clonotype was observed at least ten times. Its antigen is still unknown.

The rearrangement links TRBV19 to TRBJ2-3; 12 nucleotides match TRBD2. Sequences were obtained from blood. The clonotype comes from a woman aged 30 to 39 with Graves' hyperthyroidism that later progressed to Graves' ophthalmopathy. CDR3 DNA sequence: TGTGCCAGTGGAGGACTAGCGGGATCAAATACGCAGTATTTT. It is translated as CASGGLAGSNTQYF.